A single sample gave rise to the 3 T cell receptor beta chains below, sequenced in a study of cytotoxic CD8 clonotypes in ibrutinib-treated CLL. Method: immunoSEQ multiplex PCR; TCRdb's copy keeps in-frame clones and lacks some. The sample lists over 100,000 clones; 70% to 90% were seen once. Sample: PBMCs, taken after 24 months of ibrutinib treatment. Receptors were obtained from a human donor with chronic lymphocytic leukemia.

This clone was found once. The genes are TRBV6-6 and TRBJ2-7; a weak D match, TRBD1 (6 bases). The germline V and J ends were trimmed by 7 bases and 2 bases, with 12 bases remaining between them. CDR3 size: 13 residues. From germline, CDR1 is MNHNY and CDR2 SVGAGI (reference sequence). The CDR3 DNA reads TGTGCCAGCACCCGGGGACAAGCCTACGAGCAGTACTTC. Translated, it gives CASTRGQAYEQYF.

CDR3 sequence (DNA): TGTGCCAGCAATCCCCAGGCCGGGCCCTACGAGCAGTACTTC. This sequence encodes CASNPQAGPYEQYF. J is TRBJ2-7 and V is TRBV2; D remains unclear. The CDR3 covers 14 residues. V was trimmed by 7 bases and J by 2 bases, leaving 15 bases between them. The germline V gene encodes CDR1 SNHLY and CDR2 FYNNEI.

This sequence joins TRBV7-9 and TRBJ2-3, with D hard to call. This CDR3 contains 19 residues. The V end lost 0 bases, the J end lost 0 bases, and 19 bases lay between the germline ends. Germline CDR1 reads SEHNR; CDR2 reads FQNEAQ (reference sequence). Here the CDR3 reads CASSLAGKYAVLSTDTQYF. In nucleotides, the CDR3 is TGTGCCAGCAGCTTAGCGGGGAAGTACGCGGTGTTAAGCACAGATACGCAGTATTTT.